What follows is one T cell receptor beta chain and its context. This sample is drawn from a study of blood T cell repertoires in COVID-19. About the research overall: There were acute and convalescent COVID-19 samples, and they came from the United States, Italy and Spain.

Repertoires were generated with immunoSEQ multiplex PCR, while TCRdb's copy carries only in-frame clones and drops some. The data show around 200,000 clones, 88% seen once. This CDR3 has 13 residues. The V gene lost 0 bases and the J gene lost 4 bases, with 6 bases spanning the gap. Germline lookup yields CDR1 LNHDA and CDR2 SQIVND (reference sequence). The sequencing input was peripheral blood. The rearrangement links TRBV19 to TRBJ1-2; D remains ambiguous. This TCR came from a man between 18 and 35 years old with active or convalescent COVID-19. In DNA, the CDR3 is TGTGCCAGTAGTATAGATTCATCCTATGGCTACACCTTC. Translation gives CASSIDSSYGYTF. The full variable domain, in which reference TRBV19 and TRBJ1-2 provide the parts outside the CDR3, is DGGITQSPKYLFRKEGQNVTLSCEQNLNHDAMYWYRQDPGQGLRLIYYSQIVNDFQKGDIAEGYSVSREKKESFPLTVTSAQKNPTAFYLCASSIDSSYGYTFGSGTRLTVV.